Reported below is one TCR beta chain. This clone was picked up a small number of times. The antigen it recognizes is unknown. Nothing much larger sits one base from this clone, and base qualities are not available. This sample stems from a study of cytomegalovirus exposure and HLA in healthy donors listed by TCRdb under 2017. Broadly, across the study: An earlier analysis of some 600 of the donors reported under 300 Gb of sequence data and about 120 million unique TCR beta sequences obtained from around 170 million T cells. An early release covering just under 650 HLA-typed donors comprised about 320 gigabases of sequencing data and around 85 million unique TCR sequences. Of the 300 to 500 genotyped donors, 65% to 90% were placed in the genetic ancestry cluster associated with self-reported Caucasian donors. The study was designed to test whether signatures of past pathogen exposure could be identified by cataloging public T cell receptors. The study profiled the T cell repertoires of more than 500 subjects by immunosequencing and related them to cytomegalovirus serostatus. Besides the first cohort of more than 650 subjects, a separate validation cohort made up of over a hundred different subjects was used. High-throughput TCR immunosequencing, statistical association of individual TCRs with disease status, and machine learning were combined to predict cytomegalovirus infection status. A later analysis re-analyzed previously published TCR beta repertoires from 666 donors and added high-resolution HLA genotyping to study TCR occurrence patterns. The later analysis used no new phenotypic data to find candidate immune exposures, relying instead on TCR beta sequences and their occurrence across donors. An earlier analysis of 587 of the donors used high-throughput TCR beta sequencing to judge whether each TCR beta V gene segment behaved as functional or pseudogenic. Donor age, sex, ethnicity and CMV serostatus were compiled together with the repertoire data. In a later genetic analysis, genome-wide SNP genotypes for 398 of the 666 donors were used, and that subset was treated as a discovery cohort. All discovery cohort repertoires had been generated using a single sequencing platform. Both class I and class II loci were covered by HLA typing, at four-digit resolution. Typing coverage varied by locus: roughly 629-640 donors for A, B, C, DRB1 and DQB1; about 520 for DQA1; 606 for DPA1; about 450 for DPB1. About five DR-DQ haplotypes were treated as single units for association and clustering because of strong linkage in the cohort. Among roughly 400 genotyped donors of the cohort, an average of around 240,000 unique TCR beta nucleotide sequences was sequenced per donor, of which roughly 18% were non-productive. Study-level results and caveats: A further reported finding was that TCR beta sequences accurately predicted the HLA-A and HLA-B alleles for most subjects in the first cohort. Broadly in line with IMGT annotations, most TCR beta V segments showed up in productive rearrangements about 87% or about 30% of the time in an earlier analysis of several hundred of the donors. An association between a missense DCLRE1C variant and V-gene and J-gene trimming of TCR beta chains was found in a later genetic analysis and replicated in an independent cohort. A total of 150 to 200 TCR beta chains were listed by the study as associated with cytomegalovirus. In a later analysis, TCR association rates were found to vary across HLA loci, with the most associated TCRs seen for DRB1 alleles and the fewest for HLA-C alleles. According to a later analysis, most CMV-associated TCR beta chains appeared to be HLA-restricted, and the HLA associations seemed to be driven largely by CMV exposure. Compared with equally common non-associated chains, HLA-associated TCR beta chains in a later analysis were more clonally expanded and had lower generation probabilities. Some IMGT-functional V segments, including TRBV6-2 and TRBV6-3, could not be told apart with the 87-base-pair reads, so those segments were excluded. The authors suggested that the approach could potentially be generalized to other disease states and immunological phenotypes. Because HLA typing was unavailable for some donors at each locus, only the typed subset was used in association tests. When HLA alleles, especially DR and DQ, strongly co-occurred, attributing TCR associations to individual alleles was difficult. Several of the top co-occurrence clusters appeared to be linked to parvovirus B19, influenza, CMV and Epstein-Barr virus, according to a later analysis. Only TCR beta chains were sequenced in this cohort, and the absence of alpha or paired-chain data limited detectable features. Immune exposure information for the cohort was limited to CMV serostatus. In both the original and validation cohorts, the classifier was reported to diagnose cytomegalovirus status with high specificity and sensitivity. A few of the identified cytomegalovirus-associated TCR beta chains were confirmed in vitro to be specific for cytomegalovirus antigens. Correlated functional status among segregating V segments might be attributable to linkage disequilibrium, but an unknown experimental factor could not be ruled out. Sequencing depth was assumed to be roughly uniform across donors in the presence/absence analyses, though that assumption may not hold. Compared with the approximately 600-donor mean, donors in an Asian-associated ancestry cluster had fewer N-insertions in productive TCRs, according to a later genetic analysis. A group of highly shared sequence variants was considered likely to be a technical artifact of the sequencing pipeline. At a false discovery rate of 0.05, a later analysis linked under 20,000 TCR beta sequences to specific HLA alleles. Most TCR sequences were observed very rarely across donors, whereas some public TCRs were present in many individuals. Because counts were too low, approximately 18 rarely observed V segments, including chromosome 9 orphons, were excluded from the earlier analysis of some 590 of the donors.

The cohort comprised several hundred healthy bone marrow donors. All cohort members were sampled while nominally healthy, although unrecorded immune exposures were likely present. The donor tested CMV seropositive and was one of the 289 seropositive cohort members. Every donor gave a peripheral blood sample, and the peripheral blood mononuclear cells from that sample were used for TCR beta sequencing. The Qiagen DNeasy Blood Extraction Kit was used to extract genomic DNA from the blood cell samples. After removal of 5 bases from V and 4 bases from J, the junction retains 19 bases not matched to a gene. The CDR3 starts with the cysteine, ends with the phenylalanine, and has 19 residues. Only the CDR3 region is kept as DNA, spanning 57 bases read in frame from base 1. Looking up the germline V gene yields CDR1 MGHRA and CDR2 YSYEKL. The library was prepared using the immunoSEQ multiplex PCR assay. For the multiplex PCR, a mixture combining 60 forward primers for TCR Vbeta segments and 13 reverse primers for TCR Jbeta segments was used. Amplification of the CDR3 region of rearranged TCR beta genes was performed with a multiplex PCR assay on genomic DNA. Amplified TCR beta libraries were sequenced as 87-base-pair reads on the Illumina HiSeq System. The source study handled its data this way. A later analysis counted approximately 74 million unique TCR beta chains across the 700 or so repertoires, and around 9.9 million of these chains were shared by at least two donors. To remove PCR and sequencing errors, raw reads were error-corrected and collapsed into unique sequences using a nearest-neighbor algorithm that merged closely related sequences. CDR3 sequences were aligned to IMGT reference sequences to assign V, D and J gene segments. For a sequence to be retained, at least a six-nucleotide match to both a V gene segment and a J gene segment was required. A rearrangement was called productive if the CDR3 had no stop codons and remained in frame with V and J, and every other rearrangement was called non-productive. CDR3 was defined by IMGT convention, running from the second conserved V-encoded cysteine to the conserved J-encoded phenylalanine. The earlier analysis of around 640 of the donors excluded sequences that lacked an unambiguous match to a single V gene segment. An earlier analysis of over 450 of the donors classified V segments as functional when productive rearrangements were above 56.7% and as segregating when the standard deviation between donors was above 5%. A statistical classification framework was built for diagnosing cytomegalovirus status from the catalog of TCR beta chain sequences. In a later analysis, TCR nucleotide sequences were compared against IMGT/GENE-DB human TR gene sequences so that V and J genes could be assigned. Using the TCRdist pipeline, a later analysis assigned CDR3 sequences along with most-parsimonious VDJ recombination scenarios. A later analysis defined each TCR beta chain by its CDR3 amino acid sequence plus V-gene family, and excluded reads lacking a unique V-gene family. As a way to deal with suspected cross-contamination and a sequencing artifact, a later analysis dropped approximately 570 nucleotide sequences that were highly shared and had low generation probability. In a later analysis, a clonal expansion index was calculated for each public chain from normalized within-repertoire ranks of inferred template counts. In a later analysis, generation probabilities were computed using a VDJ recombination model fitted to out-of-frame rearrangements, and the results were checked against IGoR. Hypergeometric tests were used in a later analysis to score TCR-TCR, TCR-HLA and TCR-CMV co-occurrence, with a repertoire-size bias correction applied to the TCR pairs. In a later analysis, false discovery rates were estimated by permuting HLA or CMV assignments 20 times. In a later analysis, co-occurring TCRs were grouped with DBSCAN, and TCRdist sequence similarity was added when clustering was performed within HLA-allele-positive subsets. Repertoires with fewer than 30,000 or more than 120,000 public chains, plus five repertoires with anomalous nucleotide sharing, were excluded from co-occurrence clustering. Not all clones reach the TCRdb copy of this immuneACCESS table, which keeps in-frame sequences only. Checked studies attribute under half of the gap to unresolved V genes and leave the rest unexplained. V and J calls and clone size are as listed in that table; D and trimming were resolved from the DNA. The sample has approximately 240,000 clones on record, 82% of them singletons. 4.5% to 6% of the sample is in the top ten clones.

Sample: PBMCs. This TCR was sampled from a woman in her forties in good health and CMV-seropositive. The chain links TRBV4-1 with TRBJ1-2, with TRBD1 identical over 10 junction bases. The DNA sequence is as follows: TGCGCCAGCAGCGATAACCTTCCCGGGACAGGGGAGACGGGCTATGGCTACACCTTC. Its protein product is CASSDNLPGTGETGYGYTF.